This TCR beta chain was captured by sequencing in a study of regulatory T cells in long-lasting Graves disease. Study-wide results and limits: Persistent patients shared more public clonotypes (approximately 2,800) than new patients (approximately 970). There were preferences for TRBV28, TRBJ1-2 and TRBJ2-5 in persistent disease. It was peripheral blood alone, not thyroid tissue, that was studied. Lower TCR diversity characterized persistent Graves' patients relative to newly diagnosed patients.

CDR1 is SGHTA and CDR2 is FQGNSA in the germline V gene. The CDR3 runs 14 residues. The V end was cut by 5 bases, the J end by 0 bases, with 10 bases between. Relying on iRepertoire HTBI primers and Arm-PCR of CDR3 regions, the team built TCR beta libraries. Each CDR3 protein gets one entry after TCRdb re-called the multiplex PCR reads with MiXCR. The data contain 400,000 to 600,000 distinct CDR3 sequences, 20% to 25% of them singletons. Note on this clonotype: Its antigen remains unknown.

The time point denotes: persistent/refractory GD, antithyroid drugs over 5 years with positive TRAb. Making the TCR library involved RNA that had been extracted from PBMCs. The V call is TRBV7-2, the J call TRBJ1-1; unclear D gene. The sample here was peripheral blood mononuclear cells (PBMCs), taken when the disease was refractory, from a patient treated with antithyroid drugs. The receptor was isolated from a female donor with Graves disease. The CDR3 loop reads CASSLVTMNTEAFF. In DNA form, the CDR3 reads TGTGCCAGCAGCCTCGTTACCATGAACACTGAAGCTTTCTTT.